The next 14 T cell receptor beta chains were all read from a single sample in a study of blood T cell repertoires in COVID-19 (TCRdb year 2020). The library relied on the immunoSEQ multiplex PCR assay. TCRdb retrieved this table from immuneACCESS and kept in-frame rearrangements only. Not all clones are present; in checked studies, unresolved V genes account for under half, and no reason is known for the remainder. The sample includes 350,000 to 400,000 clones, with roughly 91% observed a single time. 1.2% of the sample comes from the top ten. The specimen sequenced was PBMCs or T cells enriched from blood (not recorded which). The receptor set was obtained from a woman aged 18-29 years who had recovered from COVID-19.

The V gene is TRBV18, the J gene TRBJ1-5; D might be TRBD1 (5 bases). Trimming stripped 6 bases from V and 1 base from J, with 10 bases between. There are 14 residues in the CDR3. Germline V CDR1 and CDR2: KGHSH, LQKENI. The CDR3 bases are TGTGCCAGCTCCGCGGGGCAGAGCAATCAGCCCCAGCATTTT. This translates into CASSAGQSNQPQHF. The complete variable domain, with remaining parts taken from reference TRBV18 and TRBJ1-5, reads NAGVMQNPRHLVRRRGQEARLRCSPMKGHSHVYWYRQLPEEGLKFMVYLQKENIIDESGMPKERFSAEFPKEGPSILRIQQVVRGDSAAYFCASSAGQSNQPQHFGDGTRLSIL.

The chain employs TRBV5-1 and TRBJ1-4, with a weak D call TRBD1 (6 bases). Looked up from germline, CDR1 is SGHRS and CDR2 is YFSETQ. V was shortened by 9 bases and J by 3 bases, with 12 bases between the two germline ends. This CDR3 has 13 residues. In DNA form, the CDR3 reads TGCGCCACTAGGGACACAGCTAATGAAAAACTGTTTTTT. This sequence encodes CATRDTANEKLFF.

This clone has only a few counts. The chain is built from TRBV9 and TRBJ1-4; D is perhaps TRBD1 (6 bases). The CDR3 covers 17 residues. Trimming pared 5 bases from V and 5 bases from J, leaving 22 bases between. Germline V gene lookup returns CDR1 SGDLS and CDR2 YYNGEE. The CDR3 nucleotides are TGTGCCAGCAGTAGAGTCCCCCCGGGACACTTAAATGAAAAACTGTTTTTT. Encoded protein: CASSRVPPGHLNEKLFF.

This chain links TRBV7-8 with TRBJ2-7; 8 bases agree with TRBD1. Germline V CDR1 and CDR2: SGHVS, FQNEAQ. The CDR3 extends over 16 amino acids. Trimming cost V 4 bases and J 5 bases; bases outside gene matches: 13. The CDR3 protein is CASSSAWQGALDEQYF. The CDR3 region has the DNA TGTGCCAGCAGCTCCGCATGGCAGGGGGCTCTGGACGAGCAGTACTTC.

This clone was counted once. The chain links TRBV15 to TRBJ1-4; D might be TRBD1 (6 bases). V dropped 7 bases and J dropped 10 bases, with 22 bases sitting between them. The CDR3 runs 15 residues. CDR1 and CDR2 (germline): LNHNV, YYDKDF (reference sequence). DNA for the CDR3: TGTGCCACCACCGAGACAGGCCCCCACGTCCGAAAACTGTTTTTT. Its translation is CATTETGPHVRKLFF.

This chain links TRBV12-3 or TRBV12-4 with TRBJ1-2; D remains ambiguous. The V and J ends lost 4 bases and 4 bases respectively, with 10 bases between them. The CDR3 length is 13 residues. CDR3 sequence: CASSSSPSYGYTF. CDR3 DNA sequence: TGTGCCAGCAGTTCCTCTCCCTCCTATGGCTACACCTTC.

The CDR3 DNA reads as TGTGCCAGCAGTTTCTGGGGAGGCCAGCCCCAGCATTTT. Encoded protein: CASSFWGGQPQHF. The chain has TRBV12-3 or TRBV12-4 and TRBJ1-5; D ambiguous. The CDR3 extends over 13 amino acids. V lost 3 bases and J lost 7, with 10 bases in between.

The chain carries TRBV10-1 and TRBJ2-3, with a weak D call TRBD1 (5 bases). CDR3 length: 14 residues. Germline V gene sequence: CDR1 WNHNN, CDR2 SYGVQD (reference sequence). V was pared by 0 bases and J by 2 bases, with 6 bases between. CDR3 DNA: TGCGCCAGCAGTGAGTCGGGGCCCACAGATACGCAGTATTTT. Its protein product is CASSESGPTDTQYF.

The V and J genes are TRBV11-2 and TRBJ1-4; no clear D. From germline, CDR1 is SGHAT and CDR2 FQNNGV. CDR3 size: 17 residues. V gave up 1 base and J gave up 0 bases, with 12 bases separating them. The CDR3 spells CASSLAGGYPTNEKLFF. The CDR3 coding sequence is TGTGCCAGCAGCTTAGCAGGAGGGTACCCAACTAATGAAAAACTGTTTTTT.

This CDR3 reads CASSLGAGGYTF. CDR3 in DNA: TGTGCCAGCAGTTTGGGAGCAGGAGGCTACACCTTC. The rearrangement uses TRBV12-3 or TRBV12-4 and TRBJ1-2; D is unclear. V dropped 3 bases and J dropped 8 bases, with 10 bases sitting between them. CDR3 length: 12 residues.

This clone showed up many times. This same CDR3 is encoded by further DNA sequences in the sample. The J gene is TRBJ1-1, the V gene TRBV7-6, with D unresolved. V dropped 1 base and J dropped 1 base, with 4 bases sitting between them. The CDR3 has 13 residues. Germline V CDR1 and CDR2: SGHVS, FNYEAQ. The CDR3 is CASSLEQNTEAFF. The CDR3, as DNA: TGTGCCAGCAGCTTAGAACAGAACACTGAAGCTTTCTTT.

This clone was seen at least ten times. The chain combines TRBV2 with TRBJ1-5; D perhaps matches TRBD1 (6 bases). The CDR3 has 18 amino acids. CDR1 is SNHLY, CDR2 FYNNEI, per germline. Trimming pared 6 bases from V and 0 bases from J, leaving 21 bases between. CDR3 bases: TGTGCCAGCAGCCCTACAGGGAGAAGAAATTATAGCAATCAGCCCCAGCATTTT. Amino acids: CASSPTGRRNYSNQPQHF.

The chain is built from TRBV3-1 (or the pseudogene TRBV3-2) and TRBJ1-3; 12 positions agree with TRBD1. With V trimmed by 1 base and J by 4 bases, 2 bases remained unmatched. Germline V CDR1 and CDR2: LGHDT, YNNKEL (reference sequence). The CDR3 is 16 residues long. The CDR3 loop is CASSQAGTGGGNTIYF. The CDR3 region has the DNA TGTGCCAGCAGCCAAGCCGGGACAGGGGGCGGAAACACCATATATTTT.

The rearrangement joins TRBV4-1 to TRBJ1-4; TRBD1 might be the D (5 bases). The V gene's germline CDR1 is MGHRA and CDR2 YSYEKL. Trimming took 4 bases from V and 4 from J, leaving 13 bases between them. The CDR3 spans 15 residues. The CDR3 region has the DNA TGCGCCAGCAGCCCGTCCTGGGGGGTTAATGAAAAACTGTTTTTT. Amino acid sequence: CASSPSWGVNEKLFF.